A selection of T cell receptor beta chains follows, all from one sample in a study of blood T cell repertoires in COVID-19. Clones were read by immunoSEQ multiplex PCR, and TCRdb kept only the in-frame ones, dropping some. The sample holds under 150,000 clones; roughly four fifths are singletons and the top ten take 7% to 10%. The sample taken for sequencing was peripheral blood. These receptors were taken from a human donor with acute or convalescent COVID-19. The donor label of this sample is uncertain. Each CDR3 is given with its conserved first and last residue. Fields, in order: clone size, CDR3 length, V gene, D gene, CDR3 protein. A D gene is named only where the DNA matches it firmly. Size tells how often a clone was seen (once, few, many) or the class of an expanded clone, and some rows leave it out.

clone size: NA; CDR3 length: 16; V gene: TRBV5-6; D gene: NA; CDR3 protein: CASSVTWGSGRTEAFF
clone size: NA; CDR3 length: 17; V gene: TRBV4-1; D gene: NA; CDR3 protein: CASSQGLPVSSYNEQFF
clone size: many; CDR3 length: 20; V gene: TRBV7-6; D gene: TRBD2; CDR3 protein: CASSAPPDSGELSGANVLTF
clone size: NA; CDR3 length: 12; V gene: TRBV5-4; D gene: NA; CDR3 protein: CASSGRSNEQFF
clone size: NA; CDR3 length: 14; V gene: TRBV28; D gene: TRBD1; CDR3 protein: CASIKGALRDEQFF
clone size: NA; CDR3 length: 14; V gene: TRBV5-4; D gene: NA; CDR3 protein: CASSLAGQGGEQFF
clone size: NA; CDR3 length: 17; V gene: TRBV30; D gene: NA; CDR3 protein: CAWREQGRISGANVLTF
clone size: NA; CDR3 length: 16; V gene: TRBV18; D gene: TRBD1; CDR3 protein: CASSPGIGQGAYEQYF
clone size: NA; CDR3 length: 17; V gene: TRBV3-1/TRBV3-2; D gene: NA; CDR3 protein: CASSQVARQGSGNTIYF
clone size: NA; CDR3 length: 13; V gene: TRBV12-3/TRBV12-4; D gene: NA; CDR3 protein: CASSLSNVRPQHF
clone size: NA; CDR3 length: 16; V gene: TRBV5-6; D gene: NA; CDR3 protein: CASSSFPGTKNTEAFF
clone size: NA; CDR3 length: 15; V gene: TRBV2; D gene: TRBD2; CDR3 protein: CASSLGTSGVGIQYF
clone size: NA; CDR3 length: 11; V gene: TRBV19; D gene: NA; CDR3 protein: CASMANTEAFF
clone size: NA; CDR3 length: 15; V gene: TRBV6-5; D gene: NA; CDR3 protein: CASTKGGFYNSPLHF
clone size: NA; CDR3 length: 14; V gene: TRBV5-4; D gene: TRBD1; CDR3 protein: CASSGQGVNYGYTF
clone size: NA; CDR3 length: 14; V gene: TRBV9; D gene: NA; CDR3 protein: CASSGGGEWYEQYF
clone size: NA; CDR3 length: 14; V gene: TRBV30; D gene: NA; CDR3 protein: CACQNRATNEKLFF
clone size: NA; CDR3 length: 11; V gene: TRBV20-1; D gene: TRBD1; CDR3 protein: CSASRQGFQHF
clone size: NA; CDR3 length: 14; V gene: TRBV19; D gene: TRBD1; CDR3 protein: CASTLDRVAGEQFF
clone size: NA; CDR3 length: 16; V gene: TRBV6-1; D gene: NA; CDR3 protein: CASSAGSTKRHYGYTF
clone size: NA; CDR3 length: 15; V gene: TRBV13; D gene: TRBD1; CDR3 protein: CASSRRQGTGNTIYF
clone size: NA; CDR3 length: 16; V gene: TRBV18; D gene: TRBD1; CDR3 protein: CASSPSPTGGPDTQYF
clone size: NA; CDR3 length: 17; V gene: TRBV3-1/TRBV3-2; D gene: NA; CDR3 protein: CASSRRAGSSYNSPLHF
clone size: NA; CDR3 length: 13; V gene: TRBV9; D gene: NA; CDR3 protein: CASSSQSRQPQFF
clone size: NA; CDR3 length: 14; V gene: TRBV5-1; D gene: NA; CDR3 protein: CASSLDRPTDTQYF
clone size: NA; CDR3 length: 15; V gene: TRBV5-4; D gene: TRBD1; CDR3 protein: CASSSPGTGGTEAFF
clone size: NA; CDR3 length: 14; V gene: TRBV4-1; D gene: NA; CDR3 protein: CASSLDRKNEKLFF
clone size: NA; CDR3 length: 17; V gene: TRBV2; D gene: NA; CDR3 protein: CASEKAGLPNSGNTIYF
clone size: NA; CDR3 length: 16; V gene: TRBV12-5; D gene: TRBD2; CDR3 protein: CASVPYPGRDFDEQFF
clone size: NA; CDR3 length: 14; V gene: TRBV6-5; D gene: NA; CDR3 protein: CASGSGGVWDTQYF
clone size: NA; CDR3 length: 16; V gene: TRBV11-2; D gene: TRBD2; CDR3 protein: CASSIMGLAKYNEQFF
clone size: medium-sized; CDR3 length: 14; V gene: TRBV6-1; D gene: NA; CDR3 protein: CASSEARGAIGTTF
clone size: NA; CDR3 length: 11; V gene: TRBV20-1; D gene: NA; CDR3 protein: CSAPSGLEAFF
clone size: NA; CDR3 length: 12; V gene: TRBV7-8; D gene: NA; CDR3 protein: CASSFVAGELFF
clone size: NA; CDR3 length: 15; V gene: TRBV27; D gene: NA; CDR3 protein: CASSRNRLSYNEQFF
clone size: NA; CDR3 length: 13; V gene: TRBV6-5; D gene: NA; CDR3 protein: CASLSGARYGYTF
clone size: NA; CDR3 length: 17; V gene: TRBV1; D gene: NA; CDR3 protein: CTSSQRTSGVAKNIQYF
clone size: NA; CDR3 length: 15; V gene: TRBV4-1; D gene: NA; CDR3 protein: CASSQFSGGNQPQHF
clone size: NA; CDR3 length: 13; V gene: TRBV4-1; D gene: NA; CDR3 protein: CASSPQGNTEAFF
clone size: NA; CDR3 length: 16; V gene: TRBV3-1/TRBV3-2; D gene: NA; CDR3 protein: CASSQSLTGPGGPLHF
clone size: NA; CDR3 length: 15; V gene: TRBV27; D gene: NA; CDR3 protein: CASSLSRGDTYEQYF
clone size: NA; CDR3 length: 15; V gene: TRBV6-5; D gene: TRBD1; CDR3 protein: CASSYSPQGARGYTF
clone size: few; CDR3 length: 15; V gene: TRBV7-2; D gene: NA; CDR3 protein: CASSLVRDFNQPQHF